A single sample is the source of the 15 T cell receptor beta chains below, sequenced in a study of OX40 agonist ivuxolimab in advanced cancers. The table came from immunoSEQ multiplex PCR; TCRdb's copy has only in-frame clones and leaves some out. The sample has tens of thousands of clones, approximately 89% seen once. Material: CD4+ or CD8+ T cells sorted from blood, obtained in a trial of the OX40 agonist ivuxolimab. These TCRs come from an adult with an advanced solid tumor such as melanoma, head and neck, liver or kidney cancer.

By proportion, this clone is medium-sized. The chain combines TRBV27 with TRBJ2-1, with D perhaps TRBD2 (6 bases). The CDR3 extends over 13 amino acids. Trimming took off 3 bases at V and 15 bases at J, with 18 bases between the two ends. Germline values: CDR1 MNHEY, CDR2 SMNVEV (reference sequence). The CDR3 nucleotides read TGTGCCAGCAGTTTTGGCCAGGGACTGACGGTGTTCTTC. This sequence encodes CASSFGQGLTVFF.

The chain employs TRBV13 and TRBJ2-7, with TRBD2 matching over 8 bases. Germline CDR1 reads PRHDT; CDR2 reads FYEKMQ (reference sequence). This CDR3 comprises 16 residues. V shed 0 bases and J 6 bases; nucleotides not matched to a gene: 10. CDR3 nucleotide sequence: TGTGCCAGCAGCTTAGGCGGGGGGGTCTTGTCGGGCGAGCAGTACTTC. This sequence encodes CASSLGGGVLSGEQYF.

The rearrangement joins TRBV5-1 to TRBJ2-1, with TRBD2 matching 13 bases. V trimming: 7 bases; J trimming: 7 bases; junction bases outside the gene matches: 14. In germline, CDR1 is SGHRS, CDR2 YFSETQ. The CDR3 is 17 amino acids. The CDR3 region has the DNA TGCGCCAGCGATGCTTTACTAGCGGGGGGGCTTGAGAATGAGCAGTTCTTC. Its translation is CASDALLAGGLENEQFF.

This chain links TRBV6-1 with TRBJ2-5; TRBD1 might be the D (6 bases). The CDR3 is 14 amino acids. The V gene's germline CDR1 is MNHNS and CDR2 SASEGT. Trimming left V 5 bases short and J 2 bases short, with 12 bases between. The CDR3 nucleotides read TGTGCCAGCAGTCCTCGACAGGTACAAGAGACCCAGTACTTC. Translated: CASSPRQVQETQYF.

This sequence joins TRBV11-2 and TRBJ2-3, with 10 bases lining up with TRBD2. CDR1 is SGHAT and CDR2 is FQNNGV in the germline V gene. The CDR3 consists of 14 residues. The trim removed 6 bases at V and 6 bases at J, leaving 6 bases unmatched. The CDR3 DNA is TGTGCCAGCAGTCCAGCGGGGGGGCAGGATACGCAGTATTTT. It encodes CASSPAGGQDTQYF. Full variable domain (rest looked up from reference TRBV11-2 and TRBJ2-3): EAGVAQSPRYKIIEKRQSVAFWCNPISGHATLYWYQQILGQGPKLLIQFQNNGVVDDSQLPKDRFSAERLKGVDSTLKIQPAKLEDSAVYLCASSPAGGQDTQYFGPGTRLTVL.

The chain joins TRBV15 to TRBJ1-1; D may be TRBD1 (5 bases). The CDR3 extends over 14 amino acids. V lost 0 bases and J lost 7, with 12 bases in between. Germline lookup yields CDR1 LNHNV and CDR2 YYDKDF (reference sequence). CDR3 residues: CATSRDWQGDEAFF. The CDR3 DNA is TGTGCCACCAGCAGAGATTGGCAGGGAGATGAAGCTTTCTTT.

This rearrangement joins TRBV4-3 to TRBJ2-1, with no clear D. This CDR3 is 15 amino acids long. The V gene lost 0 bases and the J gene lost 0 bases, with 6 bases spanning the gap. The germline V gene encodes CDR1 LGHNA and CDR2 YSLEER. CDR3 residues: CASSQESSSYNEQFF. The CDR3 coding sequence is TGCGCCAGCAGCCAAGAGTCAAGCTCCTACAATGAGCAGTTCTTC.

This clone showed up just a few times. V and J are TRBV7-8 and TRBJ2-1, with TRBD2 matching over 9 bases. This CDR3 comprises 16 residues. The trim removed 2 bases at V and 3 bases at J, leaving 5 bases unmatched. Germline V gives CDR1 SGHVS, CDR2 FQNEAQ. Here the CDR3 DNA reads TGTGCCAGCAGCTTATCGCCTAGCGGGAACTACAATGAGCAGTTCTTC. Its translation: CASSLSPSGNYNEQFF.

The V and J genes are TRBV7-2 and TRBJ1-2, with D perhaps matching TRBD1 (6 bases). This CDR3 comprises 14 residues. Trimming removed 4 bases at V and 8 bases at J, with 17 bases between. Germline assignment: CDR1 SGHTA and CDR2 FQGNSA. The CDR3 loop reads CASSWEDRREGYTF. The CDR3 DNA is TGTGCCAGCAGCTGGGAAGACAGGAGGGAGGGCTACACCTTC.

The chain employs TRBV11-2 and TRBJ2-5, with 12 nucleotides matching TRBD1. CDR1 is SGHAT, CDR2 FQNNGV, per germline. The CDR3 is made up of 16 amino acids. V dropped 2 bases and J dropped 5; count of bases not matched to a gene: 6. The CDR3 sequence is CASSLTRDRGLETQYF. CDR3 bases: TGTGCCAGCAGCTTAACCCGGGACAGGGGGCTGGAGACCCAGTACTTC.

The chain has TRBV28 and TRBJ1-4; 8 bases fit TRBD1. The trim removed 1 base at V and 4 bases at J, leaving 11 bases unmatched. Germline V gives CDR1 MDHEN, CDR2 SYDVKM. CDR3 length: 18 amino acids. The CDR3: CASSLSFGQGGINEKLFF. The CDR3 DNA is TGTGCCAGCAGTTTATCATTTGGACAGGGCGGCATTAATGAAAAACTGTTTTTT.

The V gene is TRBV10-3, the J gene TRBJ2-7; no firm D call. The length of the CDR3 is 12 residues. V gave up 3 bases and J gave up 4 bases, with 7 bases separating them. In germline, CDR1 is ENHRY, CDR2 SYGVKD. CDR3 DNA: TGTGCCATCAGTGATACAGCGTACGAGCAGTACTTC. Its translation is CAISDTAYEQYF.

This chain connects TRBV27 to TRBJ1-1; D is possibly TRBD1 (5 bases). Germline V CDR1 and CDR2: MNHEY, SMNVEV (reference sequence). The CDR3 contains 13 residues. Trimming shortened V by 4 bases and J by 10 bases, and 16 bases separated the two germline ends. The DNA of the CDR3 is TGTGCCAGCAGTTACGGGACTGGCCTCGGAGCTTTCTTT. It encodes CASSYGTGLGAFF.

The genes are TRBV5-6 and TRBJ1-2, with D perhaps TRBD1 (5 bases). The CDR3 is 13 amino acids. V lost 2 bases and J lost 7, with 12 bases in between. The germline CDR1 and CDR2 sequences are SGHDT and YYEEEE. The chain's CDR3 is CASSLGTGSGYTF. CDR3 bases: TGTGCCAGCAGCTTAGGGACCGGATCTGGCTACACCTTC.

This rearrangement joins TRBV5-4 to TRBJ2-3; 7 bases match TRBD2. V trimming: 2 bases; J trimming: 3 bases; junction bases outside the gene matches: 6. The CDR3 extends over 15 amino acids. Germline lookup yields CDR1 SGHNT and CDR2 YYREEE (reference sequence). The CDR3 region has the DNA TGTGCCAGCAGCTTTCGGGGGAGGGAGACAGATACGCAGTATTTT. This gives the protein CASSFRGRETDTQYF.